The following is a TCR beta chain sequence with its context. PCR involved 60 Vbeta and 13 Jbeta primers. Some clones are missing from TCRdb's copy, which holds only in-frame ones; the method was immunoSEQ multiplex PCR. Of approximately 170,000 clones in the sample, roughly 79% were seen once. This record belongs to a study of cytomegalovirus exposure and HLA in healthy donors. Source material: PBMCs. The sequence derives from a man in his forties in good health and CMV-seronegative.

CDR3 DNA sequence: TGCGCCAGCAGCTTTGGGGACAGGGAACAGCCCCAGCATTTT. This translates into CASSFGDREQPQHF. V is TRBV5-1 and J is TRBJ1-5, with 9 nucleotides matching TRBD1. Germline V lookup: CDR1 SGHRS, CDR2 YFSETQ. This CDR3 is built from 14 residues. Trimming removed 2 bases from V and 7 bases from J; junction bases left unmatched: 4.